Presented here are 2 T cell receptor beta chains from one specimen sequenced in a study of CD8+CD57+ T cells in acquired aplastic anemia. Genomic DNA acted as the template from which TCR beta VDJ combination and CDR3 sequence profiling were carried out. Each CDR3 protein gets one entry after TCRdb re-called the reads with MiXCR. The sample shows about 160,000 distinct CDR3 sequences, just under 45% of them seen only once. The sample was sorted CD4+, CD8+, or CD8+CD57+ T cells (not recorded which) from PBMCs. These receptors were taken from a human donor in good health.

This clonotype has a count of ten or more. The rearrangement links TRBV11-1 to TRBJ1-3; 8 bases agree with TRBD1. The CDR3 is 17 residues long. Germline V lookup: CDR1 SGHAT, CDR2 FQDESV (reference sequence). Losses at the gene ends were 5 bases for V and 0 bases for J; bases not matched to a gene: 9. DNA of the CDR3: TGTGCCAGCAGCCGACGACAGGGGCACTACTCTGGAAACACCATATATTTT. Its protein product is CASSRRQGHYSGNTIYF. The whole variable domain, filled in from reference TRBV11-1 and TRBJ1-3, reads EAEVAQSPRYKITEKSQAVAFWCDPISGHATLYWYRQILGQGPELLVQFQDESVVDDSQLPKDRFSAERLKGVDSTLKIQPAELGDSAMYLCASSRRQGHYSGNTIYFGEGSWLTVV.

The chain carries TRBV7-3 and TRBJ2-2; D may be TRBD1 (5 bases). This CDR3 contains 14 residues. V lost 5 bases and J 7 bases, leaving 14 bases between the germline ends. The germline V gene has CDR1 SGHTA and CDR2 FQGTGA. The CDR3 here is CASSPLGQGGELFF. The CDR3, as DNA: TGTGCCAGCAGCCCTCTAGGGCAGGGCGGGGAGCTGTTTTTT.